The source of this T cell receptor beta chain is a study of human T cells and chemical hapten exposure. Study-level results: Expanded TCR counts at PT1 went up together with patch test score, a positive correlation.

CDR1 is LGHDT and CDR2 is YNNKEL in the germline V gene (reference sequence). This CDR3 spans 17 amino acids. The V end lost 3 bases, the J end lost 1 base, and 15 bases lay between the germline ends. The sample's time point: pre-sensitization, week 0. Treatment specified: therapeutic diphenylcyclopropenone sensitization with weekly scalp DPC. This clonotype was seen more than once but under ten times. What it recognizes is unknown. Individual cDNA molecules received unique molecular identifiers in the library. One entry per CDR3 protein results from TCRdb running MiXCR on the RACE reads. The sample includes some 330,000 distinct CDR3 sequences, approximately 5.8% of them seen just once.

The sequence was collected from a woman aged 18-29 years with alopecia areata. Some clones in this sample may be carry-over from other donors' samples. The sample in question was whole blood, obtained in connection with sensitization to the hapten diphenylcyclopropenone (DPC). This chain connects TRBV3-1 to TRBJ2-2, with D possibly TRBD2 on 7 matching bases. Here the CDR3 reads CASSQSLGGVNTGELFF. CDR3 in DNA: TGTGCCAGCAGCCAGTCACTAGGGGGGGTGAACACCGGGGAGCTGTTTTTT.